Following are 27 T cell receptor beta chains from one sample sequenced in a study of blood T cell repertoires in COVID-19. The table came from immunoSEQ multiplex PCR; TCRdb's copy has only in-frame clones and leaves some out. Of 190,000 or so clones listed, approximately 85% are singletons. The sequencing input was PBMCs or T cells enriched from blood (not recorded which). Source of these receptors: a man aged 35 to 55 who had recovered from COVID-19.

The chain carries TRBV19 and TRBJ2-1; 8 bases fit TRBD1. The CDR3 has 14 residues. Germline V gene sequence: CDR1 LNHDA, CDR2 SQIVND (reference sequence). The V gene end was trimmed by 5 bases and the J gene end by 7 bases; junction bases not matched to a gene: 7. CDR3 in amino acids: CASSFAGGGNEQFF. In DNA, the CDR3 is TGTGCCAGTAGTTTTGCAGGGGGCGGGAATGAGCAGTTCTTC.

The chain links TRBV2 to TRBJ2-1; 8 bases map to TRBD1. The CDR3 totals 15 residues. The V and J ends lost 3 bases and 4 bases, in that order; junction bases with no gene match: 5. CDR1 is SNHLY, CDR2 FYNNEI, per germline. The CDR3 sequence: CASSDQGAGYNEQFF. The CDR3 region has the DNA TGTGCCAGCAGTGACCAGGGGGCTGGTTACAATGAGCAGTTCTTC.

This CDR3 is CSVQGGPEAFF. The CDR3, as DNA: TGCAGCGTACAGGGTGGTCCTGAAGCTTTCTTT. This rearrangement joins TRBV29-1 to TRBJ1-1, with D maybe TRBD1 (6 bases). V was trimmed by 6 bases and J by 6 bases, leaving 11 bases between them. The CDR3 contains 11 residues. Germline V gene sequence: CDR1 SQVTM, CDR2 ANQGSEA.

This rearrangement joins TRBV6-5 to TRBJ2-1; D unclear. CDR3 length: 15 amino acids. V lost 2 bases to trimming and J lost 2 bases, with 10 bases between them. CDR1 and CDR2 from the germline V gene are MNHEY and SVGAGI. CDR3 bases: TGTGCCAGCAGTTACCGACAAAGAACCTACAATGAGCAGTTCTTC. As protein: CASSYRQRTYNEQFF.

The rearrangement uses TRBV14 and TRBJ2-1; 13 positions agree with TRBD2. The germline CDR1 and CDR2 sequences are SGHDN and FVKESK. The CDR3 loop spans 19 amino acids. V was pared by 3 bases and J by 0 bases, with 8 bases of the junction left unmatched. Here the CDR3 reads CASSQAPGLAGNSYNEQFF. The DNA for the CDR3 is TGTGCCAGCAGCCAGGCCCCGGGACTAGCGGGAAACTCCTACAATGAGCAGTTCTTC.

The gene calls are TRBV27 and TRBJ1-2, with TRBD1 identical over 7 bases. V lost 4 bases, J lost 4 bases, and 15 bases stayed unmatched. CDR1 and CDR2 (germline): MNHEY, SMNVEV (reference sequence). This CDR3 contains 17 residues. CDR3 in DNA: TGTGCCAGCAGTTCCCATGAACCGACAGGGCTTAGCTATGGCTACACCTTC. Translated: CASSSHEPTGLSYGYTF.

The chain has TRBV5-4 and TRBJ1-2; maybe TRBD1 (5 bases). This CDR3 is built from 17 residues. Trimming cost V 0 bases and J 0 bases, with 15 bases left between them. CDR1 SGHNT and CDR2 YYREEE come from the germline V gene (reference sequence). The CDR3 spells CASSLGGGAGANYGYTF. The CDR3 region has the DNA TGTGCCAGCAGCTTGGGGGGCGGGGCGGGAGCTAACTATGGCTACACCTTC.

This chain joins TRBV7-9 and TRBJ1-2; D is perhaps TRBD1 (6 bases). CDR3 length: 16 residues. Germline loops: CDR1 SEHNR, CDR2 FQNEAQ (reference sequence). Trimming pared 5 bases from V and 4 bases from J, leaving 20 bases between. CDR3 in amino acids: CASSNPGGGRPYGYTF. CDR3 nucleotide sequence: TGTGCCAGCAGCAACCCCGGGGGGGGGCGCCCCTATGGCTACACCTTC.

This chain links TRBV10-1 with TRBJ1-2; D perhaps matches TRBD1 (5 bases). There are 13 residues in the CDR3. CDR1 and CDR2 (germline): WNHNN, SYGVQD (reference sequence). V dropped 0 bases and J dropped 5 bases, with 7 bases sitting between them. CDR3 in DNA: TGCGCCAGCAGTGAGTCCCAGGGATATGGCTACACCTTC. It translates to CASSESQGYGYTF.

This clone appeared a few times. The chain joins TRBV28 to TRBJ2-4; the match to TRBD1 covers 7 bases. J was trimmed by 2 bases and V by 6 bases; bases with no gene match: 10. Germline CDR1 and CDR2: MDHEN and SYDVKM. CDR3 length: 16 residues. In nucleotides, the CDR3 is TGTGCCAGCAGCCCTGACAGGGACGGGTCCAAAAACATTCAGTACTTC. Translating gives CASSPDRDGSKNIQYF.

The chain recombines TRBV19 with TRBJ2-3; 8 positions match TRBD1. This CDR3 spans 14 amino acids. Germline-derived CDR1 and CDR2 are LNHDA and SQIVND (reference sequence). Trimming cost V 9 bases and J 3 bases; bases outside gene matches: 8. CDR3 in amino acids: CASRGTGPTDTQYF. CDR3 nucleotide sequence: TGTGCCAGCCGCGGGACAGGCCCTACAGATACGCAGTATTTT. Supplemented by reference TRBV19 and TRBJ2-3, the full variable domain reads DGGITQSPKYLFRKEGQNVTLSCEQNLNHDAMYWYRQDPGQGLRLIYYSQIVNDFQKGDIAEGYSVSREKKESFPLTVTSAQKNPTAFYLCASRGTGPTDTQYFGPGTRLTVL.

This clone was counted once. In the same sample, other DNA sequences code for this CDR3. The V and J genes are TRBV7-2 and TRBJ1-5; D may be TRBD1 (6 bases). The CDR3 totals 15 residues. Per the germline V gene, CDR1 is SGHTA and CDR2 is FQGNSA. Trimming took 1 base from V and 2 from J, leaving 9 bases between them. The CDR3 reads CASSLDAGGNQPQHF. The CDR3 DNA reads TGTGCCAGCAGCTTAGATGCAGGGGGCAATCAGCCCCAGCATTTT.

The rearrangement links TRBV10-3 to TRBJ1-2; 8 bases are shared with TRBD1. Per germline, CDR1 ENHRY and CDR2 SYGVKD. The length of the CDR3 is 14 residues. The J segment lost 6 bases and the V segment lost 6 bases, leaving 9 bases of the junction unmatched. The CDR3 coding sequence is TGTGCCATCAGAGACGACAGGGGTGGCGATGGCTACACCTTC. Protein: CAIRDDRGGDGYTF.

CDR3 nucleotides: TGTGCCAGCAGCGTAGGTGGGACTTGGGGCAGGGGGCTGTCAGAGACCCAGTACTTC. This gives the protein CASSVGGTWGRGLSETQYF. This chain links TRBV9 with TRBJ2-5, with 8 nucleotides matching TRBD1. Germline loops: CDR1 SGDLS, CDR2 YYNGEE. The CDR3 length is 19 residues. The V and J ends lost 0 bases and 4 bases, in that order; junction bases with no gene match: 17.

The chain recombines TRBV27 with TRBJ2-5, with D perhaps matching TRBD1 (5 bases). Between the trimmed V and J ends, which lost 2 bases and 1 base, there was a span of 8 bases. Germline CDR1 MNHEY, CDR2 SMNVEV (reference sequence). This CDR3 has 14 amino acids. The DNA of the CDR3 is TGTGCCAGCAGTTTAATGGGGCCCCAAGAGACCCAGTACTTC. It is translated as CASSLMGPQETQYF.

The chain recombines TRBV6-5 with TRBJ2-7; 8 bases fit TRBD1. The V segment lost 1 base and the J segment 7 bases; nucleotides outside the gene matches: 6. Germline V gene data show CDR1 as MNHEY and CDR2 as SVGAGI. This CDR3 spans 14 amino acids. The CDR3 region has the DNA TGTGCCAGCAGTTACTATCAGGGGGCGGATGAGCAGTACGTC. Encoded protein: CASSYYQGADEQYV.

The CDR3 DNA sequence: TGTGCCAGCAGTCAGGCCGGGAGGACCGGGGAGCTGTTTTTT. Translation gives CASSQAGRTGELFF. The chain joins TRBV9 to TRBJ2-2; 7 bases map to TRBD2. The CDR3 loop spans 14 amino acids. V lost 5 bases, J lost 5 bases, and 6 bases stayed unmatched. The germline V gene has CDR1 SGDLS and CDR2 YYNGEE.

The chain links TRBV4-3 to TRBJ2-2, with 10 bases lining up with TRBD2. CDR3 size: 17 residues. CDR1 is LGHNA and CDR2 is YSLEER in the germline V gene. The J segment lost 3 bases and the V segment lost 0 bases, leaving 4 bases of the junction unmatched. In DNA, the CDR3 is TGCGCCAGCAGCCAAGACAACGGACTAGCGGACACCGGGGAGCTGTTTTTT. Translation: CASSQDNGLADTGELFF.

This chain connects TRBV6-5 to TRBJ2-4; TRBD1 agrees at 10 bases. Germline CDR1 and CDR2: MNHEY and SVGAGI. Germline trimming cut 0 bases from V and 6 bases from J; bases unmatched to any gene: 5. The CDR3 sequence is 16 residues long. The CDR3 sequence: CASSYSLTGGTNIQYF. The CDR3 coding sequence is TGTGCCAGCAGTTACTCCCTGACAGGGGGCACAAACATTCAGTACTTC.

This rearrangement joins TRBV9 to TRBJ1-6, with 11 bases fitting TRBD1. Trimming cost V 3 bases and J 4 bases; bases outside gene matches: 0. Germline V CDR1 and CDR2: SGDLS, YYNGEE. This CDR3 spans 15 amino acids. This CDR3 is CASSGDRGYNSPLHF. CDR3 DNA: TGTGCCAGCAGCGGGGACAGGGGGTATAATTCACCCCTCCACTTT.

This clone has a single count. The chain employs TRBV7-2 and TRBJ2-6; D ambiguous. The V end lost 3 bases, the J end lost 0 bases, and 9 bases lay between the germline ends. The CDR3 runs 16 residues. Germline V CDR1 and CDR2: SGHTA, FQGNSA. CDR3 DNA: TGTGCCAGCAGCTTGGGCCTTAACTCTGGGGCCAACGTCCTGACTTTC. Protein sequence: CASSLGLNSGANVLTF.

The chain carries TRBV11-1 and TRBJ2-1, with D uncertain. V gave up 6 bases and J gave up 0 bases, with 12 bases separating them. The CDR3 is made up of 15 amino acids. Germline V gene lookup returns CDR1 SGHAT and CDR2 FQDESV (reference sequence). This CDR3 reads CASRRTENSYNEQFF. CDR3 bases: TGTGCCAGCAGGCGCACAGAAAACTCCTACAATGAGCAGTTCTTC.

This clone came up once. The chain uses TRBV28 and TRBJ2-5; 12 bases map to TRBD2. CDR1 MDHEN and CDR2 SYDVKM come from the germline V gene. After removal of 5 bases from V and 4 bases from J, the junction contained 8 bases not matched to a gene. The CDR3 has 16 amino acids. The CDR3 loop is CASSPGLAGTGETQYF. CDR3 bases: TGTGCCAGCAGTCCAGGACTAGCGGGGACGGGAGAGACCCAGTACTTC.

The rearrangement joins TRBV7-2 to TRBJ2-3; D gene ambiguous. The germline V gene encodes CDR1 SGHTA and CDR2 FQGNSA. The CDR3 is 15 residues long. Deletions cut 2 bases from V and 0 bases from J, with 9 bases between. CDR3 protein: CASSLRSVSTDTQYF. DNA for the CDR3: TGTGCCAGCAGCTTACGATCAGTTAGCACAGATACGCAGTATTTT.

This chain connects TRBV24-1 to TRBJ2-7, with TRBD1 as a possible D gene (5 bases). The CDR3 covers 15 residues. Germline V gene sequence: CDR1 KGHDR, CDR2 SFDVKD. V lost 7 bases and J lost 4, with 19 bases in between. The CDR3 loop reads CATSPGQLTGYEQYF. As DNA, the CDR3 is TGTGCCACCAGCCCTGGACAACTAACAGGTTACGAGCAGTACTTC.

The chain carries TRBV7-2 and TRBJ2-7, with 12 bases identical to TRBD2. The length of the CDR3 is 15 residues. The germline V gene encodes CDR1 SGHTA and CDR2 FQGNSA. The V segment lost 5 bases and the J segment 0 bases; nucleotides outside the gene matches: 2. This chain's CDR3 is CASSPTSGGSYEQYF. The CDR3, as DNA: TGTGCCAGCAGCCCGACTAGCGGGGGCTCCTACGAGCAGTACTTC. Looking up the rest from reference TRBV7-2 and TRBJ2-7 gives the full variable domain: GAGVSQSPSNKVTEKGKDVELRCDPISGHTALYWYRQSLGQGLEFLIYFQGNSAPDKSGLPSDRFSAERTGGSVSTLTIQRTQQEDSAVYLCASSPTSGGSYEQYFGPGTRLTVT.

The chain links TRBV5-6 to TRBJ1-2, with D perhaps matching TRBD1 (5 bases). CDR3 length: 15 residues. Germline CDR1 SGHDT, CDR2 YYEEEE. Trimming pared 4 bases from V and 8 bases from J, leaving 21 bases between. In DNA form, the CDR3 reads TGTGCCAGCAGCGGCCCAGGGATGAAGCCTGGCGGCTACACCTTC. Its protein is CASSGPGMKPGGYTF.